The 22 T cell receptor beta chains given below trace back to one sample, sequenced in a study of patients and donors after allogeneic stem cell transplantation. TCRdb reprocessed the RT-PCR reads via MiXCR and lists one record per CDR3 protein. This sample carries about 25,000 distinct CDR3 sequences, around 7.4% of them seen once, and the ten largest clones take approximately 48%. Material: blood, either unsorted or a sorted T cell fraction (not recorded which). These receptors were collected from a human donor who was either an allogeneic HSCT recipient or a stem cell or donor lymphocyte infusion donor (not recorded which). It is not recorded whose cells these are; they may come from a transplant donor.

This clonotype has more than one count but fewer than ten. The chain has TRBV9 and TRBJ2-5, with D uncertain. Germline CDR1 is SGDLS and CDR2 is YYNGEE. This CDR3 spans 15 amino acids. V was clipped by 1 base and J by 2 bases, with 12 bases between them. Written as DNA, the CDR3 is TGTGCCAGCAGCGTAACCCCAGCTACTCAAGAGACCCAGTACTTC. Translated: CASSVTPATQETQYF.

Ten or more counts support this clonotype. The chain links TRBV7-9 to TRBJ2-1; the D gene could be TRBD1 or TRBD2 (5 bases each). With 2 bases removed from V and 1 base from J, the gap between germline ends came to 12 bases. This CDR3 has 16 residues. Germline lookup yields CDR1 SEHNR and CDR2 FQNEAQ (reference sequence). The CDR3 here is CASSLTGQESYNEQFF. The CDR3 nucleotides read TGTGCCAGCAGCTTAACGGGGCAGGAGTCCTACAATGAGCAGTTCTTC.

The V gene is TRBV9, the J gene TRBJ1-6, with 8 nucleotides matching TRBD1. The J segment lost 10 bases and the V segment lost 3 bases, leaving 6 bases of the junction unmatched. Per the germline V gene, CDR1 is SGDLS and CDR2 is YYNGEE. The CDR3 spans 14 residues. CDR3 residues: CASSGRDRNSPLHF. CDR3 sequence (DNA): TGTGCCAGCAGCGGCCGGGACAGGAACTCACCCCTCCACTTT. The variable domain in full, completed from reference TRBV9 and TRBJ1-6, reads DSGVTQTPKHLITATGQRVTLRCSPRSGDLSVYWYQQSLDQGLQFLIQYYNGEERAKGNILERFSAQQFPDLHSELNLSSLELGDSALYFCASSGRDRNSPLHFGNGTRLTVT.

The chain couples TRBV9 to TRBJ2-3; no reliable D call. This CDR3 comprises 16 residues. The germline V gene has CDR1 SGDLS and CDR2 YYNGEE. V was trimmed by 1 base and J by 3 bases, leaving 15 bases between them. CDR3 region: CASSVSSSLRTDTQYF. The CDR3 nucleotides read TGTGCCAGCAGCGTAAGTAGCAGCCTACGGACAGATACGCAGTATTTT.

This clonotype has ten or more counts. The chain is built from TRBV7-9 and TRBJ1-2, with unresolved D. Germline V lookup: CDR1 SEHNR, CDR2 FQNEAQ (reference sequence). The V end was cut by 3 bases, the J end by 8 bases, with 7 bases between. The CDR3 extends over 11 amino acids. CDR3 residues: CASSLGGGYTF. The CDR3 DNA reads as TGTGCCAGCAGCTTGGGAGGGGGCTACACCTTC. The full variable domain, rest sourced from reference TRBV7-9 and TRBJ1-2, is DTGVSQNPRHKITKRGQNVTFRCDPISEHNRLYWYRQTLGQGPEFLTYFQNEAQLEKSRLLSDRFSAERPKGSFSTLEIQRTEQGDSAMYLCASSLGGGYTFGSGTRLTVV.

This clonotype came up once. V usage is TRBV20-1 and J usage is TRBJ1-5; the D is unclear. CDR3 size: 15 residues. V was trimmed by 2 bases and J by 2 bases, leaving 13 bases between them. From germline, CDR1 is DFQATT and CDR2 SNEGSKA (reference sequence). CDR3 sequence (DNA): TGCAGTGCTAGATTCCAGGCGGACCGCAATCAGCCCCAGCATTTT. Translated: CSARFQADRNQPQHF.

The V call is TRBV7-9, the J call TRBJ2-1; 14 bases fit TRBD2. The CDR3 is made up of 15 amino acids. Germline V CDR1 and CDR2: SEHNR, FQNEAQ (reference sequence). The trim removed 3 bases at V and 7 bases at J, leaving 2 bases unmatched. CDR3 amino acids: CASSFRTSGRNEQFF. CDR3 DNA sequence: TGTGCCAGCAGCTTCCGGACTAGCGGGAGGAATGAGCAGTTCTTC.

This clonotype was counted between two and nine times. V usage is TRBV7-9 and J usage is TRBJ2-1; D not certain. Germline-derived CDR1 and CDR2 are SEHNR and FQNEAQ (reference sequence). The CDR3 consists of 12 residues. Trimming took off 5 bases at V and 7 bases at J, with 9 bases between the two ends. The CDR3 nucleotides read TGTGCCAGCAGCCCCCAATTGAATGAGCAGTTCTTC. It translates to CASSPQLNEQFF.

This rearrangement joins TRBV24-1 to TRBJ2-6; the match to TRBD2 covers 7 bases. V was clipped by 3 bases and J by 0 bases; unmatched bases: 4. Germline loops: CDR1 KGHDR, CDR2 SFDVKD. The length of the CDR3 is 17 residues. The CDR3 region is CATSDPGGGSGANVLTF. In nucleotides, the CDR3 is TGTGCCACCAGTGATCCTGGGGGGGGCTCTGGGGCCAACGTCCTGACTTTC.

This clonotype was seen repeatedly, ten times or more. The chain combines TRBV29-1 with TRBJ2-2, with 10 bases that match TRBD2. The CDR3 runs to 14 residues. CDR1 and CDR2 from the germline V gene are SQVTM and ANQGSEA. The junction had 2 bases not matched to a gene; V was cut back by 6 bases and J by 1 base. Here the CDR3 reads CSVLAGGNTGELFF. CDR3 in DNA: TGCAGCGTCTTAGCGGGAGGGAACACCGGGGAGCTGTTTTTT.

This chain uses TRBV20-1 with TRBJ1-6; no definite D call. CDR3 length equals 13 residues. Deletions cut 1 base from V and 7 bases from J, with 8 bases between. Germline values: CDR1 DFQATT, CDR2 SNEGSKA (reference sequence). Written as DNA, the CDR3 is TGCAGTGCTAGAGGGGGAAGGAATTCACCCCTCCACTTT. Translating it yields CSARGGRNSPLHF.

This clonotype was detected many times. The chain links TRBV2 to TRBJ2-2; a possible D gene is TRBD2 (6 bases). The length of the CDR3 is 15 residues. Germline V gene sequence: CDR1 SNHLY, CDR2 FYNNEI. V was trimmed by 3 bases and J by 5 bases, leaving 13 bases between them. The chain's CDR3 is CASSETLRGTGELFF. CDR3 bases: TGTGCCAGCAGTGAGACCCTCCGGGGGACCGGGGAGCTGTTTTTT.

Within the sample, this clonotype is medium-sized. This chain joins TRBV19 and TRBJ2-4; 9 positions match TRBD1. The J segment lost 6 bases and the V segment lost 3 bases, leaving 9 bases of the junction unmatched. Per the germline V gene, CDR1 is LNHDA and CDR2 is SQIVND (reference sequence). CDR3 length: 16 residues. CDR3 DNA sequence: TGTGCCAGTAGTATTGGGGGACAGGGAACCTCAAACATTCAGTACTTC. The encoded protein is CASSIGGQGTSNIQYF.

This clonotype was counted at least ten times. The chain couples TRBV7-9 to TRBJ2-7; TRBD1 aligns across 12 bases. The CDR3 extends over 14 amino acids. Trimming cost V 4 bases and J 9 bases; bases outside gene matches: 7. Looked up from germline, CDR1 is SEHNR and CDR2 is FQNEAQ (reference sequence). CDR3 sequence reads: CASSSWDRGRPQYF. CDR3 nucleotide sequence: TGTGCCAGCAGCTCATGGGACAGGGGGCGGCCGCAGTACTTC.

V usage is TRBV5-1 and J usage is TRBJ1-2; D may be TRBD1 (5 bases). The V gene's germline CDR1 is SGHRS and CDR2 YFSETQ. This CDR3 region has 16 residues. V was cut by 3 bases and J by 0 bases, with 15 bases left in between. The CDR3 here is CASSYPTGYSNYGYTF. The CDR3 coding sequence is TGCGCCAGCAGCTACCCAACAGGCTATTCTAACTATGGCTACACCTTC.

This clonotype showed up many times. J is TRBJ2-7 and V is TRBV4-2, with D uncertain. This CDR3 is 15 amino acids long. V was pared by 1 base and J by 3 bases, with 13 bases between. Germline CDR1 LGHNA, CDR2 YNFKEQ. The CDR3: CASSQGFQLYYEQYF. CDR3 sequence (DNA): TGTGCCAGCAGCCAAGGGTTTCAGTTATACTACGAGCAGTACTTC.

Many counts were recorded for this clonotype. The CDR3 nucleotides read TGTGCCAGCAGCTTGGTTACAATCGAGGGAACTGAAGCTTTCTTT. It yields the protein CASSLVTIEGTEAFF. J is TRBJ1-1 and V is TRBV5-6; D unclear. Trimming left V 0 bases short and J 5 bases short, with 14 bases between. CDR3 size: 15 residues. CDR1 and CDR2 (germline): SGHDT, YYEEEE.

This clonotype was detected ten times or more. This chain uses TRBV7-3 with TRBJ1-6, with 8 bases lining up with TRBD1. J gave up 9 bases and V 5 bases, and 9 bases lay outside the gene matches. This CDR3 has 15 residues. The germline gives CDR1 SGHTA, CDR2 FQGTGA. This CDR3 is CASSRTGGSGSPLHF. CDR3 coding DNA: TGTGCCAGCAGCCGAACAGGGGGGAGTGGTTCACCCCTCCACTTT.

The sample holds many counts of this clonotype. CDR3 region: CASSPLPQGSGSPLHF. As DNA, the CDR3 is TGTGCCAGCTCACCCCTCCCACAGGGAAGTGGGTCACCCCTCCACTTT. This chain joins TRBV18 and TRBJ1-6; possible D gene TRBD1, 6 bases. CDR3 length equals 16 residues. Germline V lookup: CDR1 KGHSH, CDR2 LQKENI. V lost 3 bases and J lost 10, with 19 bases in between.

This clonotype was counted many times. CDR3 amino acids: CASSQDLARNEQFF. Written as DNA, the CDR3 is TGTGCCAGCAGCCAAGATCTTGCTCGCAATGAGCAGTTCTTC. The chain has TRBV4-2 and TRBJ2-1; D ambiguous. Germline lookup yields CDR1 LGHNA and CDR2 YNFKEQ. The ends were cut back, 0 bases at V and 6 bases at J, with 9 bases in the middle. There are 14 residues in the CDR3.

The chain carries TRBV12-3 or TRBV12-4 and TRBJ1-2; D ambiguous. The CDR3 has 13 amino acids. V was cut by 1 base and J by 9 bases, with 12 bases left in between. The DNA of the CDR3 is TGTGCCAGCAGTTTAGTGGCTCGGAGGAGCTACACCTTC. Its translation: CASSLVARRSYTF.

Concerning this clonotype itself: A much larger clone is a single base away; this may be a read error. The chain couples TRBV7-2 to TRBJ2-2; no firm D call. V shed 2 bases and J shed 7 bases, with 17 bases lying between them. Germline lookup yields CDR1 SGHTA and CDR2 FQGNSA. The CDR3 has 16 residues. As DNA, the CDR3 is TGTGCCAGCAGCTTAATGAGATCGGGCGGCATCGGGGAGCTGTTTTTT. As protein: CASSLMRSGGIGELFF.